Sequencing of this T cell receptor beta chain was carried out in a study of vaccination and CD4 T cells after COVID-19. Treatment reported: roughly 10-day PBMC culture with coronavirus spike peptide pools or control peptides (ViraFEST assay). The Oncomine TCR Beta short-read assay was what sequenced the DNA obtained from cultured CD4+ T cells. TCRdb used MiXCR to reprocess the PCR reads, holding one entry per CDR3 protein. The table lists 9,500 to 13,000 distinct CDR3 sequences, 40% to 45% of them singletons. A note on this clonotype: No antigen is known for it.

This sequence was found in a human donor who had recovered from COVID-19. The material sequenced was CD4+ T cells from blood, cultured in vitro.

DNA for the CDR3: TGTGCCAGCAGTGAAGCGGCGGGTTATAGCAATCAGCCCCAGCATTTT. It specifies CASSEAAGYSNQPQHF. V usage is TRBV6-1 and J usage is TRBJ1-5; D not certain. The CDR3 spans 16 residues. Germline values: CDR1 MNHNS, CDR2 SASEGT. Trimming stripped 0 bases from V and 0 bases from J, with 9 bases between.